A single sample is the source of the 11 T cell receptor beta chains below, sequenced in a study of blood T cell repertoires in COVID-19. The repertoire was sequenced with immunoSEQ multiplex PCR; TCRdb's copy has only in-frame clones and lacks some. The data contain 150,000 to 200,000 clones, less than 90% of them singletons. Sequenced material: peripheral blood. These receptors were collected from a woman between 65 and 79 years old with COVID-19, enrolled during active disease.

The rearrangement links TRBV6-6 to TRBJ1-5; D is ambiguous. Trimming shortened V by 0 bases and J by 6 bases, and 9 bases separated the two germline ends. CDR3 size: 14 residues. The germline V gene encodes CDR1 MNHNY and CDR2 SVGAGI (reference sequence). The CDR3: CASSYSSGLQPQHF. CDR3 DNA sequence: TGTGCCAGCAGTTACTCCTCAGGCCTTCAGCCCCAGCATTTT.

The rearrangement joins TRBV2 to TRBJ1-2, with 7 bases matching TRBD1. The CDR3 covers 12 residues. The V gene's germline CDR1 is SNHLY and CDR2 FYNNEI. The V and J ends lost 6 bases and 12 bases, in that order; junction bases with no gene match: 10. The DNA of the CDR3 is TGTGCCAGCAGGGGCTCGGACAGGACTAACACCTTC. As protein: CASRGSDRTNTF.

The J gene is TRBJ2-3, the V gene TRBV12-3 or TRBV12-4; perhaps TRBD1 as D (5 bases). This CDR3 is 13 amino acids long. Trimming took off 5 bases at V and 4 bases at J, with 10 bases between the two ends. CDR3 sequence reads: CASSLQGADTQYF. The CDR3 nucleotides read TGTGCCAGCAGTCTTCAGGGCGCAGATACGCAGTATTTT.

The chain couples TRBV5-1 to TRBJ1-1; TRBD1 matches 9 bases. The germline V gene encodes CDR1 SGHRS and CDR2 YFSETQ. Trimming at V came to 3 bases and at J to 4 bases, leaving 13 bases not matched to a gene. This CDR3 is built from 17 residues. The CDR3 bases are TGCGCCAGCAGCTCCTCCGGGACAGGGACCGGGACCACTGAAGCTTTCTTT. Residues: CASSSSGTGTGTTEAFF.

The chain combines TRBV6-2 or TRBV6-3 with TRBJ2-2, with D tentatively TRBD1 (5 bases). Trimming shortened V by 5 bases and J by 0 bases, and 13 bases separated the two germline ends. CDR3 size: 16 residues. Germline V gene sequence: CDR1 MNHEY, CDR2 SVGEGT. The CDR3 bases are TGTGCCAGCAGTCGCGGACACCTCGCGAACACCGGGGAGCTGTTTTTT. Translation: CASSRGHLANTGELFF.

The chain joins TRBV19 to TRBJ1-1, with unresolved D. CDR1 and CDR2 from the germline V gene are LNHDA and SQIVND (reference sequence). The CDR3 covers 16 residues. The V and J ends lost 0 bases and 0 bases respectively, with 11 bases between them. For the CDR3, the DNA is TGTGCCAGTAGTATAGACCGCGGAGGGCTGAACACTGAAGCTTTCTTT. Protein: CASSIDRGGLNTEAFF. Based on the CDR3 plus reference TRBV19 and TRBJ1-1, the full variable domain is DGGITQSPKYLFRKEGQNVTLSCEQNLNHDAMYWYRQDPGQGLRLIYYSQIVNDFQKGDIAEGYSVSREKKESFPLTVTSAQKNPTAFYLCASSIDRGGLNTEAFFGQGTRLTVV.

V is TRBV11-3 and J is TRBJ2-5, with TRBD2 matching over 10 bases. This CDR3 contains 16 residues. The germline CDR1 and CDR2 sequences are SGHNT and YENEEA. The junction had 11 bases not matched to a gene; V was cut back by 5 bases and J by 5 bases. The CDR3 sequence is CASSPGLAEHDETQYF. CDR3 in DNA: TGTGCCAGCAGCCCAGGACTAGCGGAACACGATGAGACCCAGTACTTC.

V gene TRBV7-2 combines with J gene TRBJ1-2; possibly TRBD1 for D (5 bases). Germline-derived CDR1 and CDR2 are SGHTA and FQGNSA. This CDR3 comprises 16 residues. The germline V and J ends were trimmed by 4 bases and 8 bases, with 23 bases remaining between them. Here the CDR3 reads CASSWGGWKVIEGYTF. As DNA, the CDR3 is TGTGCCAGCAGCTGGGGGGGTTGGAAGGTGATAGAGGGCTACACCTTC.

The chain couples TRBV5-1 to TRBJ2-7, with TRBD2 as a possible D gene (6 bases). The V end lost 4 bases, the J end lost 2 bases, and 13 bases lay between the germline ends. The germline V gene encodes CDR1 SGHRS and CDR2 YFSETQ. There are 14 residues in the CDR3. The CDR3 region is CASSPTAGTYEQYF. For the CDR3, the DNA is TGCGCCAGCAGCCCAACAGCGGGCACCTACGAGCAGTACTTC. Looking up the rest from reference TRBV5-1 and TRBJ2-7 gives the full variable domain: KAGVTQTPRYLIKTRGQQVTLSCSPISGHRSVSWYQQTPGQGLQFLFEYFSETQRNKGNFPGRFSGRQFSNSRSEMNVSTLELGDSALYLCASSPTAGTYEQYFGPGTRLTVT.

Notes on this clone: The sample carries other DNA sequences with the same CDR3. CDR3 bases: TGTGCCAGTCGGGACAGGGGGGGTTCCTACGAGCAGTACTTC. It encodes CASRDRGGSYEQYF. The rearrangement joins TRBV28 to TRBJ2-7; 11 bases match TRBD1. This CDR3 has 14 amino acids. V dropped 9 bases and J dropped 1; count of bases not matched to a gene: 5. From germline, CDR1 is MDHEN and CDR2 SYDVKM.

The rearrangement joins TRBV4-3 to TRBJ2-2, with 10 bases matching TRBD2. Trimming at V came to 4 bases and at J to 4 bases, leaving 9 bases not matched to a gene. The CDR3 has 17 amino acids. Germline V lookup: CDR1 LGHNA, CDR2 YSLEER. The CDR3 loop is CASSRSLAGAGTGELFF. The CDR3 coding sequence is TGCGCCAGCAGCCGGTCCCTAGCGGGAGCGGGCACCGGGGAGCTGTTTTTT.